This passage covers 26 T cell receptor beta chains from one sample sequenced in a study of T cell therapy after organ transplantation. Only in-frame clones appear in the TCRdb table, and some are missing; sequencing was by immunoSEQ multiplex PCR. The data show several thousand clones, 70% to 90% seen once. Time point specified: 4-8 weeks after completion of therapy. For these TCRs, the target antigens are not known. The input for sequencing was CD8+ T cells from blood, taken after autologous CMV-specific T cell therapy. These receptors came from a human patient who had received a solid organ transplant and had CMV disease. Some T cells may be transferred from the graft donor.

The V gene is TRBV23-1, the J gene TRBJ1-2; TRBD1 aligns across 8 bases. TRBV23-1 is placed among ORFs of uncertain function. Trimming at V came to 0 bases and at J to 3 bases, leaving 3 bases not matched to a gene. The CDR3 contains 15 residues. CDR3: CASSQSDREDYGYTF. Written as DNA, the CDR3 is TGCGCCAGCAGTCAATCGGACAGGGAGGACTATGGCTACACCTTC.

In this sample, this clone is large. The V call is TRBV6-5, the J call TRBJ2-1, with 10 bases aligning to TRBD1. The junction had 4 bases not matched to a gene; V was cut back by 4 bases and J by 4 bases. Per the germline V gene, CDR1 is MNHEY and CDR2 is SVGAGI. The CDR3 contains 15 residues. The CDR3 bases are TGTGCCAGCAGTTTAAGGACAGGGGGTTACAATGAGCAGTTCTTC. Translating it yields CASSLRTGGYNEQFF.

This clone was found once. V and J are TRBV5-5 and TRBJ2-5; 8 nucleotides line up with TRBD1. The germline CDR1 and CDR2 sequences are SGHKS and YYEKEE (reference sequence). J was trimmed by 3 bases and V by 0 bases; bases with no gene match: 10. This CDR3 region has 17 residues. The chain's CDR3 is CASSLESQGARKETQYF. The CDR3 DNA sequence: TGTGCCAGCAGCTTGGAGTCGCAGGGGGCGCGAAAAGAGACCCAGTACTTC.

In regard to this clone: Sequence at one end of the junction differs from germline and may be a read error. The V gene is TRBV5-3, the J gene TRBJ1-1; D ambiguous. TRBV5-3 is placed among ORFs of uncertain function. There are 11 residues in the CDR3. The DNA of the CDR3 is TGTGCCAGCAGCTGGGCAGCGGAAGCTTTTTTT. Protein product: CASSWAAEAFF.

This clone turned up a few times. Sequence at one end of the junction differs from germline and may be a read error. The chain has TRBV29-1 and TRBJ1-1; D is unclear. This CDR3 has 11 residues. Looked up from germline, CDR1 is SQVTM and CDR2 is ANQGSEA. Here the CDR3 DNA reads TGCAGCGTCGAAGAGGGAGGCCATGCTTTCTTT. This translates into CSVEEGGHAFF.

The J gene is TRBJ2-1, the V gene TRBV2; 9 nucleotides line up with TRBD2. V lost 3 bases, J lost 5 bases, and 11 bases stayed unmatched. Germline CDR1 and CDR2: SNHLY and FYNNEI. The length of the CDR3 is 17 residues. The CDR3 sequence is CASSDPPEREDHNEQFF. The CDR3 bases are TGTGCCAGCAGTGATCCCCCCGAGCGGGAGGACCACAATGAGCAGTTCTTC.

The gene calls are TRBV6-1 and TRBJ1-2; D is unresolved. This CDR3 spans 16 amino acids. V was trimmed by 3 bases and J by 6 bases, leaving 20 bases between them. CDR1 MNHNS and CDR2 SASEGT come from the germline V gene. CDR3 loop: CASSDHSGTRMNGYTF. In nucleotides, the CDR3 is TGTGCCAGCAGTGACCACAGCGGAACCCGCATGAATGGCTACACCTTC.

The chain combines TRBV5-1 with TRBJ2-7, with 10 bases that match TRBD1. V was clipped by 4 bases and J by 6 bases; unmatched bases: 10. The germline V gene encodes CDR1 SGHRS and CDR2 YFSETQ. CDR3 length equals 15 residues. The CDR3 DNA is TGCGCCAGCAGCCGGGACAGGGGCGGACCTCGCGAGCAGTACTTC. It encodes CASSRDRGGPREQYF.

CDR3 in amino acids: CASSVGKNTGELFF. CDR3 DNA: TGTGCCAGCAGCGTAGGAAAGAACACCGGGGAGCTGTTTTTT. This rearrangement joins TRBV9 to TRBJ2-2; the D is unclear. The V gene's germline CDR1 is SGDLS and CDR2 YYNGEE. The ends were cut back, 0 bases at V and 1 base at J, with 4 bases in the middle. This CDR3 is built from 14 residues.

The chain couples TRBV30 to TRBJ2-2; D uncertain. V was trimmed by 3 bases and J by 3 bases, leaving 8 bases between them. The CDR3 consists of 13 residues. The V gene's germline CDR1 is GTSNPN and CDR2 SVGIG (reference sequence). The CDR3 loop is CAWRHPYTGELFF. DNA of the CDR3: TGTGCCTGGAGACATCCATACACCGGGGAGCTGTTTTTT.

This CDR3 is CASSPRTALNTEAFF. The CDR3 DNA is TGTGCCAGCAGCCCCCGGACAGCGCTGAACACTGAAGCTTTCTTT. This chain links TRBV7-9 with TRBJ1-1; perhaps TRBD1 as D (6 bases). The CDR3 spans 15 residues. V lost 5 bases and J lost 0, with 13 bases in between. Germline V CDR1 and CDR2: SEHNR, FQNEAQ (reference sequence).

V and J are TRBV7-2 and TRBJ2-1; D is undetermined. This CDR3 comprises 13 residues. The V gene lost 1 base and the J gene lost 10 bases, with 11 bases spanning the gap. Germline lookup yields CDR1 SGHTA and CDR2 FQGNSA. CDR3 nucleotides: TGTGCCAGCAGCTTAGGGCCGAGCAAAGAGCAGTTCTTC. Encoded protein: CASSLGPSKEQFF.

This clone was observed a handful of times. The chain has TRBV6-5 and TRBJ1-6; no definite D call. V was trimmed by 4 bases and J by 4 bases, leaving 8 bases between them. There are 14 residues in the CDR3. Germline CDR1 is MNHEY and CDR2 is SVGAGI. The CDR3 loop reads CASSSQSYNSPLHF. The CDR3 coding sequence is TGTGCCAGCAGTTCCCAGAGTTATAATTCACCCCTCCACTTT.

V and J are TRBV4-2 and TRBJ2-3; 7 nucleotides agree with TRBD1. The CDR3 is 14 residues long. Germline V CDR1 and CDR2: LGHNA, YNFKEQ. The trim removed 0 bases at V and 9 bases at J, leaving 6 bases unmatched. CDR3 coding DNA: TGTGCCAGCAGCCAAGAGGTGCAGGGGGAGACGCAGTATTTT. It yields the protein CASSQEVQGETQYF.

The J gene is TRBJ2-7, the V gene TRBV7-8; D remains ambiguous. V lost 2 bases, J lost 3 bases, and 8 bases lay in between. The CDR3 covers 13 residues. CDR1 is SGHVS and CDR2 is FQNEAQ in the germline V gene. This chain's CDR3 is CASSLLFNYEQYF. The CDR3 region has the DNA TGTGCCAGCAGCTTATTATTCAACTACGAGCAGTACTTC.

The rearrangement joins TRBV5-6 to TRBJ1-2, with TRBD1 matching over 11 bases. This CDR3 is 13 amino acids long. The germline V gene encodes CDR1 SGHDT and CDR2 YYEEEE. Unmatched junction bases numbered 1, after V lost 4 bases and J lost 5 bases. This CDR3 is CASSGQGAYGYTF. In nucleotides, the CDR3 is TGTGCCAGCAGCGGACAGGGGGCGTATGGCTACACCTTC.

The chain has TRBV7-6 and TRBJ2-7; D may be TRBD1 (6 bases). V shed 4 bases and J shed 2 bases, with 12 bases lying between them. The germline gives CDR1 SGHVS, CDR2 FNYEAQ. The CDR3 covers 14 residues. Written as DNA, the CDR3 is TGTGCCAGCAGCTCGACGGGACAAGCCTACGAGCAGTACTTC. Protein: CASSSTGQAYEQYF. Full variable domain (rest looked up from reference TRBV7-6 and TRBJ2-7): GAGVSQSPRYKVTKRGQDVALRCDPISGHVSLYWYRQALGQGPEFLTYFNYEAQQDKSGLPNDRFSAERPEGSISTLTIQRTEQRDSAMYRCASSSTGQAYEQYFGPGTRLTVT.

The chain employs TRBV4-3 and TRBJ2-7; TRBD1 matches at 7 bases. CDR3 size: 15 residues. The ends lost 1 base at V and 0 bases at J; junction bases unmatched: 3. Looked up from germline, CDR1 is LGHNA and CDR2 is YSLEER. This CDR3 is CASSQGGDSSYEQYF. The CDR3 bases are TGCGCCAGCAGCCAAGGAGGGGACAGCTCCTACGAGCAGTACTTC.

In its sample, this clone was seen a few times. The V and J genes are TRBV4-2 and TRBJ1-2; D unresolved. CDR1 and CDR2 (germline): LGHNA, YNFKEQ. Trimming stripped 0 bases from V and 4 bases from J, with 6 bases between. This CDR3 spans 13 amino acids. CDR3 nucleotide sequence: TGTGCCAGCAGCCAAGAACCAGCCTATGGCTACACCTTC. Encoded protein: CASSQEPAYGYTF.

V usage is TRBV4-2 and J usage is TRBJ1-1, with D unclear. The CDR3 extends over 15 amino acids. The germline V and J ends were trimmed by 0 bases and 1 base, with 9 bases remaining between them. From germline, CDR1 is LGHNA and CDR2 YNFKEQ. The CDR3 loop is CASSQDLRGNTEAFF. For the CDR3, the DNA is TGTGCCAGCAGCCAAGATCTTCGGGGGAACACTGAAGCTTTCTTT.

J is TRBJ2-5 and V is TRBV7-2; D remains unclear. The last part of the DNA fits TRBJ2-7 better; the J call may be wrong. CDR1 is SGHTA, CDR2 FQGNSA, per germline. The CDR3 loop spans 9 amino acids. The CDR3 region is CASGYEQYF. CDR3 nucleotide sequence: TGTGCCAGCGGCTACGAGCAGTACTTC.

The chain combines TRBV27 with TRBJ2-2, with D perhaps given as TRBD1 or TRBD2 (5 bases each). The V end was cut by 10 bases, the J end by 1 base, with 22 bases between. The CDR3 is made up of 17 amino acids. Per the germline V gene, CDR1 is MNHEY and CDR2 is SMNVEV (reference sequence). The CDR3 nucleotides read TGTGCCACCACGACTCGAGGGGTGGATGGGAACACCGGGGAGCTGTTTTTT. Translated, it gives CATTTRGVDGNTGELFF.

The chain recombines TRBV7-9 with TRBJ1-2, with TRBD1 identical over 7 bases. With V trimmed by 3 bases and J by 5 bases, 9 bases remained unmatched. Germline CDR1 reads SEHNR; CDR2 reads FQNEAQ (reference sequence). CDR3 size: 15 residues. For the CDR3, the DNA is TGTGCCAGCAGCTTGTGGGAGGGGGCGGAATATGGCTACACCTTC. Translated, it gives CASSLWEGAEYGYTF. The full variable domain, rest sourced from reference TRBV7-9 and TRBJ1-2, is DTGVSQNPRHKITKRGQNVTFRCDPISEHNRLYWYRQTLGQGPEFLTYFQNEAQLEKSRLLSDRFSAERPKGSFSTLEIQRTEQGDSAMYLCASSLWEGAEYGYTFGSGTRLTVV.

This chain uses TRBV6-5 with TRBJ2-5; 8 nucleotides agree with TRBD1. This CDR3 spans 14 amino acids. Germline lookup yields CDR1 MNHEY and CDR2 SVGAGI. V trimming: 6 bases; J trimming: 4 bases; junction bases outside the gene matches: 7. The CDR3 DNA is TGTGCCAGCAGCCTCAGGGGGCGAGGAGAGACCCAGTACTTC. It yields the protein CASSLRGRGETQYF.

CDR3 nucleotide sequence: TGTGCCACCAGCCCCGTCTCCCAGAGTAAATCTTACTACGAGCAGTACTTC. The encoded protein is CATSPVSQSKSYYEQYF. V usage is TRBV15 and J usage is TRBJ2-7; D is unclear. The germline V gene has CDR1 LNHNV and CDR2 YYDKDF (reference sequence). The CDR3 length is 17 residues. Deletions cut 5 bases from V and 3 bases from J, with 23 bases between.

J is TRBJ2-7 and V is TRBV6-5, with D possibly being TRBD2 (5 bases). The CDR3 runs to 12 residues. The V end lost 6 bases, the J end lost 11 bases, and 17 bases lay between the germline ends. Germline CDR1 reads MNHEY; CDR2 reads SVGAGI. The CDR3 sequence is CASRETPSGEYF. The CDR3 DNA follows: TGTGCCAGCAGGGAAACCCCGTCCGGGGAGTACTTC.